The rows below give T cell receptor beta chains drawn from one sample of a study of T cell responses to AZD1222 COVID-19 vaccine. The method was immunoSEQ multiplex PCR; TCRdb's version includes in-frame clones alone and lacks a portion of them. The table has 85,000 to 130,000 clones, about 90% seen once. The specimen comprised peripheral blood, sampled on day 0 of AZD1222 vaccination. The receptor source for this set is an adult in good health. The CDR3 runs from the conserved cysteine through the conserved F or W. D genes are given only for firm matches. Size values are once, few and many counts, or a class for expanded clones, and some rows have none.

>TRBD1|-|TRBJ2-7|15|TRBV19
CASTARTGNSYEQYF
TGTGCCAGTACCGCCCGGACAGGGAATTCCTACGAGCAGTACTTC
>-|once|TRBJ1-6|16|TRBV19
CASSERVRRYNSPLHF
TGTGCCAGTAGTGAGCGGGTACGGAGGTATAATTCACCCCTCCACTTT
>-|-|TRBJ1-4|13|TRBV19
CASHPRDFEKLFF
TGTGCCAGTCACCCGAGGGATTTTGAAAAACTGTTTTTT
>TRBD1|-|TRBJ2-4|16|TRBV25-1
CASSDPITGGQNIQYF
TGTGCCAGCAGTGACCCCATCACAGGGGGACAAAACATTCAGTACTTC
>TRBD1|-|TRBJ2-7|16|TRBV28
CASSEQQGSTTYEQYF
TGTGCCAGCAGTGAACAACAGGGGAGTACTACCTACGAGCAGTACTTC
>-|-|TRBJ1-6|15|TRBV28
CASSLWAGRNSPLHF
TGTGCCAGCAGTTTATGGGCAGGGAGGAATTCACCCCTCCACTTT
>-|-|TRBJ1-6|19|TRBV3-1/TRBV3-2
CASNRGGGQGPSYNSPLHF
TGTGCCAGCAATCGCGGGGGGGGTCAGGGTCCTTCCTATAATTCACCCCTCCACTTT
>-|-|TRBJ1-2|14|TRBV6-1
CASSEGGWDYGYTF
TGTGCCAGCAGTGAAGGGGGCTGGGACTATGGCTACACCTTC
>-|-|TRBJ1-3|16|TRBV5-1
CASSLAKGPSGNTIYF
TGCGCCAGCAGCTTGGCCAAGGGCCCCTCTGGAAACACCATATATTTT
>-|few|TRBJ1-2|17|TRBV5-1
CASSQYPTLGTSNGYTF
TGCGCCAGCAGCCAGTACCCGACGTTAGGCACCTCTAATGGCTACACCTTC
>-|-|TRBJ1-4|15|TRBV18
CASSYTGATNEKLFF
TGTGCCAGCTCATACACGGGGGCAACTAATGAAAAACTGTTTTTT
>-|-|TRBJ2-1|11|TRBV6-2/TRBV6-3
CASSLYNEQFF
TGTGCCAGCAGTTTGTACAATGAGCAGTTCTTC
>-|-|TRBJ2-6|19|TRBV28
CASSLYPGRDFTGANVLTF
TGTGCCAGCAGTTTATATCCCGGCAGGGACTTTACTGGGGCCAACGTCCTGACTTTC
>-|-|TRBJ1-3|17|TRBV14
CASSSRGPGMAGNTIYF
TGTGCCAGCAGTTCGAGGGGCCCGGGGATGGCTGGAAACACCATATATTTT
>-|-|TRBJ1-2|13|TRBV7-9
CASSLAPGNLYTF
TGTGCCAGCAGCTTAGCCCCGGGGAATTTATACACCTTC
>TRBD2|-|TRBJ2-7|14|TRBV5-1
CASSQGLAHYEQYF
TGCGCCAGCAGCCAGGGACTAGCCCACTACGAGCAGTACTTC
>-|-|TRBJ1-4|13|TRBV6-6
CASSLDWNEKLFF
TGTGCCAGCAGCCTCGACTGGAATGAAAAACTGTTTTTT
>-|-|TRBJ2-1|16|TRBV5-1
CASSLSGLPSYNEQFF
TGCGCCAGCAGCTTATCGGGACTCCCCTCCTACAATGAGCAGTTCTTC
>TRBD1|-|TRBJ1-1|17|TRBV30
CAWNAGQGIGVNTEAFF
TGTGCCTGGAATGCCGGACAGGGTATCGGGGTGAACACTGAAGCTTTCTTT
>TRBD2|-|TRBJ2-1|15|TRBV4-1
CASSMIAGGTNEQFF
TGCGCCAGCAGCATGATAGCGGGGGGGACCAATGAGCAGTTCTTC
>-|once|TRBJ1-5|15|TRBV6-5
CASSFRTLGNQPQHF
TGTGCCAGCAGCTTCAGGACCTTAGGCAATCAGCCCCAGCATTTT
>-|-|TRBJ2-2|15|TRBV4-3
CASSQVGTNTGELFF
TGCGCCAGCAGCCAAGTCGGGACTAACACCGGGGAGCTGTTTTTT
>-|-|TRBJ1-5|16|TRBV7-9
CASSLGGPASNQPQHF
TGTGCCAGCAGCTTAGGGGGACCCGCTAGCAATCAGCCCCAGCATTTT
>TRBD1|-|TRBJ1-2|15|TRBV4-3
CASSQGVRTGYGYTF
TGCGCCAGCAGCCAGGGGGTCCGGACAGGCTATGGCTACACCTTC
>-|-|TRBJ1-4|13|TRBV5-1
CASSPPGDEKLFF
TGCGCCAGCAGCCCCCCCGGGGATGAAAAACTGTTTTTT
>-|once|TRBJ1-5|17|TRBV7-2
CASSLFGGTSGNQPQHF
TGTGCCAGCAGCTTATTCGGCGGAACCTCGGGCAATCAGCCCCAGCATTTT
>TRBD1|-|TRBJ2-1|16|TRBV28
CASSLKAGQDHNEQFF
TGTGCCAGCAGTTTAAAGGCCGGACAGGATCACAATGAGCAGTTCTTC
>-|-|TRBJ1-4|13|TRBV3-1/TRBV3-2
CASSQDGVRKLFF
TGTGCCAGCAGCCAAGATGGAGTCCGGAAACTGTTTTTT
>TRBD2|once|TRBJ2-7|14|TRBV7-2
CASSPREALTWGYF
TGTGCCAGCAGCCCTCGGGAGGCTCTCACGTGGGGGTACTTC
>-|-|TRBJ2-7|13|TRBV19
CASSAGRSYEQYF
TGTGCCAGTAGTGCGGGACGGTCTTACGAGCAGTACTTC
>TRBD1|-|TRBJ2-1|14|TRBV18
CASSLRDRGNEQFF
TGTGCCAGCTCACTGCGGGACAGGGGAAATGAGCAGTTCTTC
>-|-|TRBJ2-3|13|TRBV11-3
CASSPTTVGTQYF
TGTGCCAGCAGCCCAACCACCGTGGGAACGCAGTATTTT
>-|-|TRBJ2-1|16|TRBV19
CASSIVGGNGYNEQFF
TGTGCCAGTAGTATAGTTGGCGGGAACGGATACAATGAGCAGTTCTTC
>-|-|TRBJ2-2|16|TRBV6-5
CASSYSSGSSTGELFF
TGTGCCAGCAGTTACAGTAGTGGCAGTTCCACCGGGGAGCTGTTTTTT
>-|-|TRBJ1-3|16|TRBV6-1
CASSEAGLNSGNTIYF
TGTGCCAGCAGTGAAGCAGGGTTAAACTCTGGAAACACCATATATTTT
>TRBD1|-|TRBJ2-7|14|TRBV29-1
CSVGGGQGVYEQYF
TGCAGCGTTGGAGGGGGACAGGGGGTCTACGAGCAGTACTTC
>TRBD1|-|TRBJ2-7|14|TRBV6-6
CASRGTGGHYEQYF
TGTGCCAGCAGAGGGACAGGGGGACACTACGAGCAGTACTTC
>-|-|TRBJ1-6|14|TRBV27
CASRFEGFNSPLHF
TGTGCCAGCCGCTTCGAAGGCTTTAATTCACCCCTCCACTTT
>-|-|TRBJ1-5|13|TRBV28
CASTLYSNQPQHF
TGTGCCAGCACGCTCTATAGCAATCAGCCCCAGCATTTT
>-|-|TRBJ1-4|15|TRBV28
CASSLGGSTNEKLFF
TGTGCCAGCAGTTTAGGGGGGTCCACTAATGAAAAACTGTTTTTT
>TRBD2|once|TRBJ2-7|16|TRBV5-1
CASSPQGSSGRGEQYF
TGCGCCAGCAGCCCTCAGGGGTCTAGCGGGAGGGGCGAGCAGTACTTC
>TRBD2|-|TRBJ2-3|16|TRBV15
CATSKRASGPSDTQYF
TGTGCCACCAGCAAGAGGGCTAGCGGGCCGTCAGATACGCAGTATTTT
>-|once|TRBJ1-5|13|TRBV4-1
CASSPLPPQPQHF
TGCGCCAGCAGTCCATTGCCCCCTCAGCCCCAGCATTTT
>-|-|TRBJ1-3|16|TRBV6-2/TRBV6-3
CASSFSTGRSGNTIYF
TGTGCCAGCAGTTTTTCCACAGGGCGCTCTGGAAACACCATATATTTT
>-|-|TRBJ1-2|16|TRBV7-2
CASSPGGGRRKYGYTF
TGTGCCAGCAGTCCCGGCGGGGGCCGGAGGAAGTATGGCTACACCTTC
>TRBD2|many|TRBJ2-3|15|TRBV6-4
CASSDSSGGTDTQYF
TGTGCCAGCAGTGACTCTAGCGGGGGCACAGATACGCAGTATTTT
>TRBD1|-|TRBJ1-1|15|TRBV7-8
CASSSTWTGGPEAFF
TGTGCCAGCAGCTCAACTTGGACAGGCGGGCCAGAAGCTTTCTTT
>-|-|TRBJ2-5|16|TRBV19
CASTRGRDSSQETQYF
TGTGCCAGTACTAGAGGGCGTGACTCTTCCCAAGAGACCCAGTACTTC
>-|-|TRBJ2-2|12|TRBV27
CASSGNWGELFF
TGTGCCAGCAGCGGGAATTGGGGGGAGCTGTTTTTT
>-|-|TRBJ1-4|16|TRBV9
CASSVAGIRANEKLFF
TGTGCCAGCAGCGTAGCGGGGATCCGGGCTAATGAAAAACTGTTTTTT